This T cell receptor beta chain was recorded in a study of early T cells in non-severe SARS-CoV-2 infection. Study context: Bulk RNA taken from unsorted whole blood was sequenced, leaving chains unpaired.

Findings and limits, study-wide: A preference for anti-spike CD8 responses marked VDJdb matching, which missed private and CD4 specificities.

The CDR3 covers 13 residues. Trimming left V 3 bases short and J 8 bases short, with 13 bases between. The protocol attached unique molecular identifiers to individual cDNA molecules. MiXCR, run by TCRdb on the 5' RACE reads, gives a single entry per CDR3 protein. The repertoire holds about 83,000 distinct CDR3 sequences, with 9% to 15% as singletons. A word on this clonotype: Its target is unknown.

The sequence came from an adult who was a healthcare worker with PCR-confirmed SARS-CoV-2 infection or an uninfected control (not recorded which). The chain combines TRBV12-3 or TRBV12-4 with TRBJ1-1, with D perhaps matching TRBD1 (5 bases). The source material was whole blood. The CDR3 is CASSFQLGGEAFF. The CDR3 DNA is TGTGCCAGCAGTTTTCAACTTGGGGGAGAAGCTTTCTTT.